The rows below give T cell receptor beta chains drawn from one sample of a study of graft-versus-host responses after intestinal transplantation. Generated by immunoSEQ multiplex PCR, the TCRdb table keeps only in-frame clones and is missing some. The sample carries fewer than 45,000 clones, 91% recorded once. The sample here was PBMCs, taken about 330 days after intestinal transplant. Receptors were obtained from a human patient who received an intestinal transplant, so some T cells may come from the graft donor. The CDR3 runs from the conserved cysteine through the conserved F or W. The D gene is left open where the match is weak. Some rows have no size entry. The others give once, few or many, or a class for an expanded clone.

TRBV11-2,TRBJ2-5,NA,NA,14,TGTGCCAGCAGCTTAGACAGGGCGGGGGAGACCCAGTACTTC,CASSLDRAGETQYF
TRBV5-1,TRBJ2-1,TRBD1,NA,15,TGCGCCAGCAGCTTAACAGGGGTGTATAACAATGAGCAGTTCTTC,CASSLTGVYNNEQFF
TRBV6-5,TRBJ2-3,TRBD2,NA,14,TGTGCCAGCAGAATAGCGGGGTCGTCCCCCGAGCAGTATTTT,CASRIAGSSPEQYF
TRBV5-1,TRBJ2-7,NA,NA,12,TGCGCCAGCAGCTTGCTTTCCCACGAGCAGTACTTC,CASSLLSHEQYF
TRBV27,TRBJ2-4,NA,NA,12,TGTGCCAGCAGTTTAGCAGGGGACATTCAGTACTTC,CASSLAGDIQYF
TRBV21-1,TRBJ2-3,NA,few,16,TGTGCCAGCAGAAATCCTACAGGGGCCGCGCTGGGTACGCAGTATTTT,CASRNPTGAALGTQYF
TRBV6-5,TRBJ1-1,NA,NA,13,TGTGCCAGCAGTTACCCAGACAACACTGAAGCTTTCTTT,CASSYPDNTEAFF
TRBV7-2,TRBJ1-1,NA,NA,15,TGTGCCAGCAGCTTAAACGGCAGATTGAACACTGAAGCTTTCTTT,CASSLNGRLNTEAFF
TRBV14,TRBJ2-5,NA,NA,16,TGTGCCAGCAGCCAAGGGGTTATGGCAGGGACAGAGACCCAGTACTTC,CASSQGVMAGTETQYF
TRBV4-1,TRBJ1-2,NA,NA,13,TGCGCCAGCAGCCAAGACGTCGTGGTGGGCTACACCTTC,CASSQDVVVGYTF
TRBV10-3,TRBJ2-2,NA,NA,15,TGTGCCATCAGTGGTGGAGGGGTGAACACCGGGGAGCTGTTTTTT,CAISGGGVNTGELFF
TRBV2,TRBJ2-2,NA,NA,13,TGTGCCAGCGTTGACAGGCCCACCGGGGAGCTGTTTTTT,CASVDRPTGELFF
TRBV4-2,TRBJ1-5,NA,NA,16,TGTGCCAGCAGCCAAGATCTACGGTTGGGAAATCAGCCCCAGCATTTT,CASSQDLRLGNQPQHF
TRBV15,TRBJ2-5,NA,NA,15,TGTGCCACCAGCATGGGGGAAGGGCGGCAAGAGACCCAGTACTTC,CATSMGEGRQETQYF
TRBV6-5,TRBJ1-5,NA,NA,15,TGTGCCAGCAGTTTGGGGAGGGGAGGCAATCAGCCCCAGCATTTT,CASSLGRGGNQPQHF
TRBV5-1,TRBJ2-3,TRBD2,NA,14,TGCGCCAGCAGGGGCGGGAGTAGGTCAGATACGCAGTATTTT,CASRGGSRSDTQYF
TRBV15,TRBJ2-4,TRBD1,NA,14,TGTGCCACCAGCAGGGGACAGGATAAAAACATTCAGTACTTC,CATSRGQDKNIQYF